The next 9 T cell receptor beta chains were all read from a single sample in a study of control samples from healthy donors and cancer patients (dated by TCRdb to the early 2020s). Libraries were built with the immunoSEQ multiplex PCR assay. The source is immuneACCESS, and TCRdb retained only in-frame sequences with V and J called. Part of the clones is not carried over; for the studies checked, unresolved V genes explain less than half of this, and the remainder is unexplained. For this sample there are around 150,000 clones; 89% appear just once. Over 4.5% of the sample belongs to the ten largest clones. Material for sequencing was blood. These receptors were taken from a young man in good health.

J is TRBJ2-7 and V is TRBV7-8; 11 nucleotides line up with TRBD2. CDR3 length: 15 residues. Germline V gives CDR1 SGHVS, CDR2 FQNEAQ. V was clipped by 4 bases and J by 5 bases; unmatched bases: 7. CDR3 loop: CASSYSGGATDEQYF. In nucleotides, the CDR3 is TGTGCCAGCAGCTATAGCGGGGGGGCCACGGACGAGCAGTACTTC.

This chain joins TRBV7-8 and TRBJ2-1, with D hard to call. This CDR3 comprises 15 residues. The germline gives CDR1 SGHVS, CDR2 FQNEAQ. V lost 2 bases and J lost 4, with 12 bases in between. CDR3 residues: CASSLNAGTYNEQFF. The CDR3 DNA reads TGTGCCAGCAGCTTAAATGCAGGAACTTACAATGAGCAGTTCTTC.

The chain combines TRBV18 with TRBJ1-3; D call uncertain. V shed 3 bases and J shed 0 bases, with 12 bases lying between them. This CDR3 is built from 16 residues. Germline-derived CDR1 and CDR2 are KGHSH and LQKENI. The CDR3 spells CASSPTTSASGNTIYF. CDR3 bases: TGTGCCAGCTCACCGACGACTTCTGCCTCTGGAAACACCATATATTTT. The complete variable domain, with remaining parts taken from reference TRBV18 and TRBJ1-3, reads NAGVMQNPRHLVRRRGQEARLRCSPMKGHSHVYWYRQLPEEGLKFMVYLQKENIIDESGMPKERFSAEFPKEGPSILRIQQVVRGDSAAYFCASSPTTSASGNTIYFGEGSWLTVV.

The chain carries TRBV6-5 and TRBJ1-3, with TRBD1 matching 7 bases. In germline, CDR1 is MNHEY, CDR2 SVGAGI. J lost 4 bases, V lost 5 bases, and 5 bases had no gene match. The CDR3 has 14 residues. Here the CDR3 DNA reads TGTGCCAGCAGTCCGACAGGGATCGGAAACACCATATATTTT. It yields the protein CASSPTGIGNTIYF.

This chain connects TRBV20-1 to TRBJ1-2; D is possibly TRBD1 (5 bases). From germline, CDR1 is DFQATT and CDR2 SNEGSKA (reference sequence). Trimming stripped 3 bases from V and 2 bases from J, with 10 bases between. This CDR3 has 13 residues. The CDR3 reads CSASPTENYGYTF. CDR3 in DNA: TGCAGTGCTAGTCCGACAGAAAACTATGGCTACACCTTC.

The chain recombines TRBV7-9 with TRBJ1-1; 7 nucleotides align to TRBD1. CDR1 and CDR2 (germline): SEHNR, FQNEAQ (reference sequence). The V and J ends lost 3 bases and 5 bases, in that order; junction bases with no gene match: 9. This CDR3 is 15 amino acids long. The CDR3 DNA is TGTGCCAGCAGCTTGGAGGGGGCATTTGGGACTGAAGCTTTCTTT. This gives the protein CASSLEGAFGTEAFF.

This rearrangement joins TRBV7-3 to TRBJ1-1; no firm D call. CDR1 is SGHTA and CDR2 is FQGTGA in the germline V gene. V lost 4 bases and J lost 2, with 8 bases in between. This CDR3 spans 13 amino acids. The CDR3 spells CASSSYRNTEAFF. The CDR3 region has the DNA TGTGCCAGCAGCTCCTACAGAAACACTGAAGCTTTCTTT.

V gene TRBV4-3 combines with J gene TRBJ2-7, with 8 bases fitting TRBD2. CDR3 length: 18 amino acids. The V gene's germline CDR1 is LGHNA and CDR2 YSLEER. V was pared by 0 bases and J by 1 base, with 11 bases of the junction left unmatched. The CDR3 reads CASSQDLIGGAASYEQYF. CDR3 nucleotide sequence: TGCGCCAGCAGCCAAGACCTCATCGGGGGGGCAGCGTCCTACGAGCAGTACTTC.

The chain links TRBV3-1 (or the pseudogene TRBV3-2) to TRBJ2-7; D gene unclear. The CDR3 has 14 residues. Germline V gene lookup returns CDR1 LGHDT and CDR2 YNNKEL (reference sequence). V was shortened by 2 bases and J by 1 base, with 9 bases between the two germline ends. The CDR3 is CASSQSPRSYEQYF. The CDR3 region has the DNA TGTGCCAGCAGCCAATCACCGCGTTCCTACGAGCAGTACTTC.